The 20 T cell receptor beta chains listed next were all sequenced from one sample in a study of control samples from healthy donors and cancer patients. Clones were read by immunoSEQ multiplex PCR, and TCRdb kept only the in-frame ones, dropping some. Of roughly 220,000 clones in the sample, just under 95% were seen once. The material sequenced was blood. These receptors were taken from a man aged 45 to 65 in good health.

The chain couples TRBV5-8 to TRBJ1-2, with 8 bases matching TRBD1. J was trimmed by 1 base and V by 0 bases; bases with no gene match: 5. CDR3 size: 16 residues. Germline-derived CDR1 and CDR2 are SGHTS and YDEGEE. CDR3 loop: CASSLVGDRSNYGYTF. The CDR3 DNA follows: TGTGCCAGCAGCTTGGTGGGGGACAGGAGTAACTATGGCTACACCTTC.

The chain combines TRBV12-5 with TRBJ1-5; no definite D call. The germline CDR1 and CDR2 sequences are LGHNT and FRNRAP. V lost 7 bases and J 3 bases, leaving 13 bases between the germline ends. This CDR3 comprises 14 residues. CDR3: CASAADGFNQPQHF. CDR3 coding DNA: TGTGCTAGTGCCGCGGACGGTTTCAATCAGCCCCAGCATTTT.

The chain links TRBV6-4 to TRBJ1-1, with TRBD1 as a possible D gene (5 bases). This CDR3 region has 14 residues. The germline V gene has CDR1 MRHNA and CDR2 SNTAGT. V lost 3 bases and J 4 bases, leaving 12 bases between the germline ends. CDR3: CASSERTGGTEAFF. CDR3 DNA sequence: TGTGCCAGCAGTGAGCGCACGGGGGGCACTGAAGCTTTCTTT.

This chain links TRBV28 with TRBJ1-4; D is unclear. The germline CDR1 and CDR2 sequences are MDHEN and SYDVKM. The CDR3 is 15 residues long. The V and J ends lost 5 bases and 9 bases respectively, with 19 bases between them. Here the CDR3 reads CASSPPRRSGKKLFF. For the CDR3, the DNA is TGTGCCAGCAGTCCCCCCCGCCGGAGCGGAAAAAAACTGTTTTTT.

The genes are TRBV3-1 (or the pseudogene TRBV3-2) and TRBJ2-7, with a weak D call TRBD2 (5 bases). Germline V gene data show CDR1 as LGHDT and CDR2 as YNNKEL (reference sequence). Trimming removed 1 base at V and 5 bases at J, with 18 bases between. The CDR3 extends over 16 amino acids. The CDR3 DNA reads TGTGCCAGCAGCCAAGTCTACGGACTCACTCGCCACGAGCAGTACTTC. Translating it yields CASSQVYGLTRHEQYF.

V and J are TRBV28 and TRBJ2-7; D is perhaps TRBD1 or TRBD2 (5 bases each). The germline gives CDR1 MDHEN, CDR2 SYDVKM. Trimming cost V 5 bases and J 3 bases, with 14 bases left between them. The CDR3 loop spans 14 amino acids. The CDR3 loop reads CASSDPGPYYEQYF. In DNA, the CDR3 is TGTGCCAGCAGTGACCCGGGGCCATACTACGAGCAGTACTTC.

The gene calls are TRBV7-9 and TRBJ1-1; 8 nucleotides line up with TRBD1. The length of the CDR3 is 15 residues. V lost 5 bases, J lost 3 bases, and 8 bases stayed unmatched. CDR1 and CDR2 from the germline V gene are SEHNR and FQNEAQ (reference sequence). CDR3 sequence reads: CASSQADRGYTEAFF. CDR3 nucleotides: TGTGCCAGCAGCCAAGCTGACAGGGGATACACTGAAGCTTTCTTT.

J is TRBJ1-5 and V is TRBV18; D is ambiguous. Germline V CDR1 and CDR2: KGHSH, LQKENI. This CDR3 comprises 14 residues. The V and J ends lost 3 bases and 7 bases respectively, with 13 bases between them. CDR3 sequence (DNA): TGTGCCAGCTCACCGGCGGTGGAGAGGCAGCCCCAGCATTTT. Its translation is CASSPAVERQPQHF.

CDR3 nucleotides: TGTGCCAGCGGGACAGGGGGTCCAGATACGCAGTATTTT. As protein: CASGTGGPDTQYF. This chain connects TRBV19 to TRBJ2-3; TRBD1 matches 11 bases. The V gene end was trimmed by 9 bases and the J gene end by 4 bases; junction bases not matched to a gene: 3. This CDR3 is 13 amino acids long. Per germline, CDR1 LNHDA and CDR2 SQIVND (reference sequence). The whole variable domain, remainder taken from reference TRBV19 and TRBJ2-3, is DGGITQSPKYLFRKEGQNVTLSCEQNLNHDAMYWYRQDPGQGLRLIYYSQIVNDFQKGDIAEGYSVSREKKESFPLTVTSAQKNPTAFYLCASGTGGPDTQYFGPGTRLTVL.

This chain connects TRBV10-1 to TRBJ2-1; D is perhaps TRBD1 or TRBD2 (5 bases each). The germline V gene encodes CDR1 WNHNN and CDR2 SYGVQD (reference sequence). The CDR3 runs to 17 residues. The germline V and J ends were trimmed by 2 bases and 6 bases, with 20 bases remaining between them. CDR3: CASSEGGRGQAGNEQFF. CDR3 sequence (DNA): TGCGCCAGCAGTGAGGGAGGTAGGGGCCAGGCGGGCAATGAGCAGTTCTTC.

This chain connects TRBV18 to TRBJ2-6; D not resolved. Between the trimmed V and J ends, which lost 1 base and 0 bases, there was a span of 10 bases. The CDR3 length is 17 residues. CDR1 and CDR2 (germline): KGHSH, LQKENI. This CDR3 is CASSPLIANSGANVLTF. CDR3 DNA: TGTGCCAGCTCACCACTAATCGCAAACTCTGGGGCCAACGTCCTGACTTTC.

The chain uses TRBV7-9 and TRBJ1-6; no clear D gene. The CDR3 sequence is 13 residues long. Germline lookup yields CDR1 SEHNR and CDR2 FQNEAQ (reference sequence). V was cut by 3 bases and J by 8 bases, with 8 bases left in between. The CDR3 reads CASSLLLDSPLHF. CDR3 sequence (DNA): TGTGCCAGCAGCTTGCTCCTTGATTCACCCCTCCACTTT.

The rearrangement joins TRBV2 to TRBJ1-1; D is uncertain. Per germline, CDR1 SNHLY and CDR2 FYNNEI. Trimming removed 4 bases at V and 1 base at J, with 4 bases between. The CDR3 has 12 residues. Here the CDR3 reads CASSVENTEAFF. CDR3 in DNA: TGTGCCAGCAGTGTCGAGAACACTGAAGCTTTCTTT.

Points on this clone: Other nucleotide sequences in the sample specify the same CDR3. The chain uses TRBV5-1 and TRBJ1-1; 9 nucleotides line up with TRBD1. The V and J ends lost 3 bases and 5 bases, in that order; junction bases with no gene match: 5. The germline CDR1 and CDR2 sequences are SGHRS and YFSETQ. CDR3 size: 14 residues. The CDR3, as DNA: TGCGCCAGCAGCTCGGGACAGGGACGAACTGAAGCTTTCTTT. It codes for CASSSGQGRTEAFF. The entire variable domain, with the rest obtained from reference TRBV5-1 and TRBJ1-1, is as follows: KAGVTQTPRYLIKTRGQQVTLSCSPISGHRSVSWYQQTPGQGLQFLFEYFSETQRNKGNFPGRFSGRQFSNSRSEMNVSTLELGDSALYLCASSSGQGRTEAFFGQGTRLTVV.

The chain uses TRBV19 and TRBJ2-2; D not resolved. Trimming removed 5 bases from V and 6 bases from J, with 16 bases in between. The CDR3 spans 15 residues. Germline V lookup: CDR1 LNHDA, CDR2 SQIVND (reference sequence). In DNA form, the CDR3 reads TGTGCCAGTAGTCCGGGCGGTGCTGGGGCCGGGGAGCTGTTTTTT. Translated: CASSPGGAGAGELFF.

The chain couples TRBV28 to TRBJ1-2, with TRBD1 as a possible D gene (5 bases). Germline-derived CDR1 and CDR2 are MDHEN and SYDVKM. CDR3 length equals 12 residues. V lost 6 bases, J lost 14 bases, and 19 bases lay in between. CDR3 protein: CASRLGRDGQTF. CDR3 bases: TGTGCCAGCAGACTTGGGCGGGACGGTCAGACCTTC.

The chain joins TRBV6-6 to TRBJ2-3; TRBD2 matches at 11 bases. The CDR3 has 15 residues. The trim removed 7 bases at V and 3 bases at J, leaving 6 bases unmatched. The V gene's germline CDR1 is MNHNY and CDR2 SVGAGI (reference sequence). The CDR3 nucleotides read TGTGCCAGCAAAAATAGCGGGGGGGAAACAGATACGCAGTATTTT. It encodes CASKNSGGETDTQYF.

This clone appeared once. The rearrangement links TRBV5-1 to TRBJ1-6; TRBD1 is a possible D gene (5 bases). This CDR3 has 14 amino acids. Trimming removed 2 bases at V and 5 bases at J, with 8 bases between. Germline V CDR1 and CDR2: SGHRS, YFSETQ. CDR3 DNA sequence: TGCGCCAGCAGCTTCGGGGGGGATAATTCACCCCTCCACTTT. Amino acids: CASSFGGDNSPLHF.

The V gene is TRBV6-5, the J gene TRBJ1-1, with 7 nucleotides matching TRBD1. CDR3 length: 12 residues. Trimming at V came to 6 bases and at J to 6 bases, leaving 4 bases not matched to a gene. Germline values: CDR1 MNHEY, CDR2 SVGAGI. CDR3 sequence reads: CASRGTVSEAFF. The CDR3 DNA sequence: TGTGCCAGCAGGGGGACAGTTTCTGAAGCTTTCTTT.

The V call is TRBV28, the J call TRBJ2-3; 12 bases are shared with TRBD1. The ends lost 8 bases at V and 5 bases at J; junction bases unmatched: 8. The length of the CDR3 is 15 residues. Germline V gene lookup returns CDR1 MDHEN and CDR2 SYDVKM. The CDR3 DNA is TGTGCCAGCCCTCCGGGACAGGGGGCGCGAGATACGCAGTATTTT. As protein: CASPPGQGARDTQYF.